Below, 14 T cell receptor beta chains from the same sample are listed, as sequenced in a study of blood T cell repertoires in COVID-19. Sequenced by immunoSEQ multiplex PCR; TCRdb stores in-frame clones only, minus some. The sample contains approximately 200,000 clones, more than 75% of which appear only once. The sequenced sample consisted of peripheral blood. These receptors were taken from a man aged 35-49 years with acute or convalescent COVID-19.

The V and J genes are TRBV13 and TRBJ1-4, with D uncertain. CDR1 PRHDT and CDR2 FYEKMQ come from the germline V gene (reference sequence). The CDR3 runs to 15 residues. The germline V and J ends were trimmed by 6 bases and 0 bases, with 11 bases remaining between them. The CDR3 nucleotides read TGTGCCAGCAGACCGTACCGGGCAACTAATGAAAAACTGTTTTTT. Its translation: CASRPYRATNEKLFF.

The V call is TRBV5-5, the J call TRBJ1-5; D perhaps matches TRBD1 (5 bases). From germline, CDR1 is SGHKS and CDR2 YYEKEE (reference sequence). This CDR3 has 17 amino acids. V was shortened by 2 bases and J by 2 bases, with 17 bases between the two germline ends. In DNA, the CDR3 is TGTGCCAGCAGCTTAACCGGAGGGGTCGGCGGCAATCAGCCCCAGCATTTT. Amino acids: CASSLTGGVGGNQPQHF.

V usage is TRBV30 and J usage is TRBJ1-2, with a weak D call TRBD1 (5 bases). Germline CDR1 reads GTSNPN; CDR2 reads SVGIG (reference sequence). The CDR3 length is 11 residues. V was cut by 5 bases and J by 8 bases, with 12 bases left in between. Written as DNA, the CDR3 is TGTGCCTGGGGGGGAGATAGGGGCTACACCTTC. Protein product: CAWGGDRGYTF. The full variable domain, completed using reference TRBV30 and TRBJ1-2, is SQTIHQWPATLVQPVGSPLSLECTVEGTSNPNLYWYRQAAGRGLQLLFYSVGIGQISSEVPQNLSASRPQDRQFILSSKKLLLSDSGFYLCAWGGDRGYTFGSGTRLTVV.

This clone was detected only a few times. The CDR3 sequence is CASSSGGSGGYTF. The CDR3 DNA is TGTGCCAGCAGTTCCGGCGGTTCCGGAGGCTACACCTTC. This rearrangement joins TRBV27 to TRBJ1-2; D is ambiguous. V was trimmed by 4 bases and J by 8 bases, leaving 14 bases between them. This CDR3 is built from 13 residues. The V gene's germline CDR1 is MNHEY and CDR2 SMNVEV (reference sequence).

In this sample, this clone turned up a few times. The CDR3 nucleotides are TGTGCCAGTAGTAGAAACAGGGAAGAGACCCAGTACTTC. As protein: CASSRNREETQYF. The chain couples TRBV19 to TRBJ2-5, with a tentative D call TRBD1 (6 bases). Germline V gene lookup returns CDR1 LNHDA and CDR2 SQIVND (reference sequence). V lost 4 bases and J 3 bases, leaving 9 bases between the germline ends. The CDR3 extends over 13 amino acids.

The J gene is TRBJ2-1, the V gene TRBV4-3; 12 bases agree with TRBD2. CDR1 and CDR2 from the germline V gene are LGHNA and YSLEER. This CDR3 region has 18 residues. After removal of 0 bases from V and 4 bases from J, the junction contained 7 bases not matched to a gene. The CDR3 region is CASSQEGGGLAGYNEQFF. The DNA of the CDR3 is TGCGCCAGCAGCCAAGAAGGAGGGGGACTAGCGGGTTACAATGAGCAGTTCTTC.

This chain links TRBV28 with TRBJ1-3; TRBD1 is a possible D gene (5 bases). CDR3 length: 12 residues. Germline V CDR1 and CDR2: MDHEN, SYDVKM. V was trimmed by 6 bases and J by 7 bases, leaving 10 bases between them. CDR3 in DNA: TGTGCCAGCAGCCTCTCAGGGAACACCATATATTTT. Residues: CASSLSGNTIYF.

The genes are TRBV11-2 and TRBJ1-4; 9 nucleotides agree with TRBD1. J gave up 7 bases and V 1 base, and 16 bases lay outside the gene matches. Germline-derived CDR1 and CDR2 are SGHAT and FQNNGV. This CDR3 is 19 amino acids long. CDR3 sequence (DNA): TGTGCCAGCAGCTTAGGAGGTGGGGGCTACAGGGGGCGCGGTGAAAAACTGTTTTTT. This encodes CASSLGGGGYRGRGEKLFF.

This chain links TRBV19 with TRBJ2-1; 10 nucleotides match TRBD1. The CDR3 contains 16 residues. CDR1 and CDR2 (germline): LNHDA, SQIVND (reference sequence). V lost 6 bases to trimming and J lost 4 bases; unmatched junction nucleotides: 9. The CDR3 region has the DNA TGTGCCAGTAGAGACCCCGGGACAGGGGAGTACAATGAGCAGTTCTTC. It codes for CASRDPGTGEYNEQFF. The variable domain in full, with the rest retrieved from reference TRBV19 and TRBJ2-1, is DGGITQSPKYLFRKEGQNVTLSCEQNLNHDAMYWYRQDPGQGLRLIYYSQIVNDFQKGDIAEGYSVSREKKESFPLTVTSAQKNPTAFYLCASRDPGTGEYNEQFFGPGTRLTVL.

V usage is TRBV7-9 and J usage is TRBJ2-7; 8 bases agree with TRBD1. In germline, CDR1 is SEHNR, CDR2 FQNEAQ (reference sequence). The CDR3 runs 15 residues. The J segment lost 3 bases and the V segment lost 1 base, leaving 5 bases of the junction unmatched. In DNA, the CDR3 is TGTGCCAGCAGCTTAGGGACAGGGCCTATCTACGAGCAGTACTTC. It codes for CASSLGTGPIYEQYF. The full variable domain, with the rest looked up from reference TRBV7-9 and TRBJ2-7, is DTGVSQNPRHKITKRGQNVTFRCDPISEHNRLYWYRQTLGQGPEFLTYFQNEAQLEKSRLLSDRFSAERPKGSFSTLEIQRTEQGDSAMYLCASSLGTGPIYEQYFGPGTRLTVT.

This chain links TRBV6-5 with TRBJ1-2; D may be TRBD1 (5 bases). The CDR3 has 12 residues. V lost 6 bases and J lost 8, with 13 bases in between. CDR1 MNHEY and CDR2 SVGAGI come from the germline V gene. The CDR3 sequence: CASSSGTYGYTF. CDR3 bases: TGTGCCAGCAGCTCCGGGACTTACGGCTACACCTTC.

The gene calls are TRBV5-6 and TRBJ1-5, with D perhaps matching TRBD1 (5 bases). The V end lost 4 bases, the J end lost 6 bases, and 11 bases lay between the germline ends. Germline V lookup: CDR1 SGHDT, CDR2 YYEEEE. The CDR3 is made up of 13 amino acids. The CDR3: CASSNGRVQPQHF. DNA of the CDR3: TGTGCCAGCAGCAATGGCAGGGTTCAGCCCCAGCATTTT. Complete variable domain (other parts from reference TRBV5-6 and TRBJ1-5): DAGVTQSPTHLIKTRGQQVTLRCSPKSGHDTVSWYQQALGQGPQFIFQYYEEEERQRGNFPDRFSGHQFPNYSSELNVNALLLGDSALYLCASSNGRVQPQHFGDGTRLSIL.

This clone was seen once. This rearrangement joins TRBV6-5 to TRBJ2-3; D is possibly TRBD2 (6 bases). V was cut by 6 bases and J by 0 bases, with 10 bases left in between. Looked up from germline, CDR1 is MNHEY and CDR2 is SVGAGI. The length of the CDR3 is 14 residues. The CDR3 region has the DNA TGTGCCAGCAGGCTAGCGCCTAGCACAGATACGCAGTATTTT. It specifies CASRLAPSTDTQYF.

This clone was found a few times. The chain carries TRBV7-3 and TRBJ1-5, with D uncertain. The CDR3 consists of 14 residues. V gave up 8 bases and J gave up 5 bases, with 16 bases separating them. Germline assignment: CDR1 SGHTA and CDR2 FQGTGA. The CDR3 sequence is CASLLPISDQPQHF. The CDR3 DNA sequence: TGTGCCAGCCTGCTTCCCATATCAGATCAGCCCCAGCATTTT.